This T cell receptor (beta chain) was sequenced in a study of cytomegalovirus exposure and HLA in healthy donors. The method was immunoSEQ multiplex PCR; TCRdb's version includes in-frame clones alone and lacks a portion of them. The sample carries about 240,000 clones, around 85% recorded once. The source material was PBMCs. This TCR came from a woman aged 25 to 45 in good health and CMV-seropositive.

CDR3 in DNA: TGTGCCAGCAGCCCCTTCGGGGGAGGCACCGGGGAGCTGTTTTTT. Its protein is CASSPFGGGTGELFF. V gene TRBV7-9 combines with J gene TRBJ2-2; maybe TRBD2 (6 bases). The CDR3 totals 15 residues. Per germline, CDR1 SEHNR and CDR2 FQNEAQ (reference sequence). V lost 5 bases and J 4 bases, leaving 14 bases between the germline ends. The complete variable domain, with remaining parts taken from reference TRBV7-9 and TRBJ2-2, reads DTGVSQNPRHKITKRGQNVTFRCDPISEHNRLYWYRQTLGQGPEFLTYFQNEAQLEKSRLLSDRFSAERPKGSFSTLEIQRTEQGDSAMYLCASSPFGGGTGELFFGEGSRLTVL.